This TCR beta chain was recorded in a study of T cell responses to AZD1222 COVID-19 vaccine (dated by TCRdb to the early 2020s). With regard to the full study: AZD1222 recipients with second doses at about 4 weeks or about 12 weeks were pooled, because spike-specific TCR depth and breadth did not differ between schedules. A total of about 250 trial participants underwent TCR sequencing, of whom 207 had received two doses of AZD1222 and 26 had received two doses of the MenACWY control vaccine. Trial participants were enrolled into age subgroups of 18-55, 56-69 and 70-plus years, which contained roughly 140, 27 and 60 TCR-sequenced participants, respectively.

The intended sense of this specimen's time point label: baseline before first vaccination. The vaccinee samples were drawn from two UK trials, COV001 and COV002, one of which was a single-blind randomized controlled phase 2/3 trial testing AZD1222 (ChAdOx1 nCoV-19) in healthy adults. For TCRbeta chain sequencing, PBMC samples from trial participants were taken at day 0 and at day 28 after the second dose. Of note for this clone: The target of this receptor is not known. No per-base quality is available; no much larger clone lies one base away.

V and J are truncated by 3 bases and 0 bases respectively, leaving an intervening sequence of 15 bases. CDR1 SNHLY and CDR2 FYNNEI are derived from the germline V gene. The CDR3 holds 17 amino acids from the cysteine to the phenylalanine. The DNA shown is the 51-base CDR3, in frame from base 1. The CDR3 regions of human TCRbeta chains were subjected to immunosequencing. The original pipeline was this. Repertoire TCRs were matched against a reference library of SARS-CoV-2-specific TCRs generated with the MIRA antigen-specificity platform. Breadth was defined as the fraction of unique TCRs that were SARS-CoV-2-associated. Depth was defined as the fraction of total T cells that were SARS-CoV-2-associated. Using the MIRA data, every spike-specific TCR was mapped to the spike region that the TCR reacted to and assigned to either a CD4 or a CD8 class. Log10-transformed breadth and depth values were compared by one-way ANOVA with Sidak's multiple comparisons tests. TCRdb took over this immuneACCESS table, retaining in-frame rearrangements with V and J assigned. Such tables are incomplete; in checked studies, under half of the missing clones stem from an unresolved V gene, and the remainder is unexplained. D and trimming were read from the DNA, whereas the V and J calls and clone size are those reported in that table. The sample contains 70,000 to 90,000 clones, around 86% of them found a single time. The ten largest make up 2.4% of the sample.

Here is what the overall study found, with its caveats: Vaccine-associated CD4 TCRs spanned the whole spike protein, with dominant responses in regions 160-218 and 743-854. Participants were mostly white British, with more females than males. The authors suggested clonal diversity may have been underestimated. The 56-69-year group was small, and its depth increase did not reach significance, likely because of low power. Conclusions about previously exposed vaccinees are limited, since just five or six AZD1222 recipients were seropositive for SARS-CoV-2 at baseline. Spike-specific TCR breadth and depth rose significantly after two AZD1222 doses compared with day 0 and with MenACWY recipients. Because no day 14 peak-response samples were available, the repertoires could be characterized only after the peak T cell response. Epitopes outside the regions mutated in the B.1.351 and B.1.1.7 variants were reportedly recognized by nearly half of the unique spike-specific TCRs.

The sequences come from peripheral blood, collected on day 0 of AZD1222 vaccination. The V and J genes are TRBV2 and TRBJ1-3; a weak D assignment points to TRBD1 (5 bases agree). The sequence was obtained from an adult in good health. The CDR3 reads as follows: CASSEVRGAISGNTIYF. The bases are TGTGCCAGCAGTGAGGTACGGGGCGCAATCTCTGGAAACACCATATATTTT.